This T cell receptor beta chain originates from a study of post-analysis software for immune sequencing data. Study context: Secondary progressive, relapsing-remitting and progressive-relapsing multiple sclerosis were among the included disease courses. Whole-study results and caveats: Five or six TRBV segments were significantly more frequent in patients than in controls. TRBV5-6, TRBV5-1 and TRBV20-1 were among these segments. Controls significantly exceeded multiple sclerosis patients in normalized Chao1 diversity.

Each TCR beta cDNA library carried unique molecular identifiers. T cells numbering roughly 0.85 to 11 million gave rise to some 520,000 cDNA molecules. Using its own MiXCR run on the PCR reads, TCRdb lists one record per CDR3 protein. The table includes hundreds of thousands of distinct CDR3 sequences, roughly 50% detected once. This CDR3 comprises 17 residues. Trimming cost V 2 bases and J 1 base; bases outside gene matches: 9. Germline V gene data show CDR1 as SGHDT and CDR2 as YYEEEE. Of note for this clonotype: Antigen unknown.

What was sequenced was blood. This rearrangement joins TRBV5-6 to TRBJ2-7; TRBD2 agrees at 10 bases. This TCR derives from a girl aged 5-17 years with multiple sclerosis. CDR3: CASSFPPGLANSYEQYF. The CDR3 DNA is TGTGCCAGCAGCTTCCCCCCGGGACTAGCGAATTCCTACGAGCAGTACTTC.